Listed here is a single T cell receptor (beta chain). The data are from a study of blood T cell repertoires in COVID-19. Sequencing was performed with immunoSEQ multiplex PCR; in TCRdb, only in-frame clones are kept and a portion is missing. The sample consists of about 280,000 clones, 86% of them appearing once. Germline V gene sequence: CDR1 LNHNV, CDR2 YYDKDF (reference sequence). Trimming removed 0 bases at V and 3 bases at J, with 11 bases between. The CDR3 spans 16 residues. The V gene is TRBV15, the J gene TRBJ1-4; D may be TRBD1 (5 bases). This clonotype was sampled from a woman between 65 and 79 years old with COVID-19, enrolled during active disease. The specimen sequenced was peripheral blood. CDR3 DNA: TGTGCCACCAGCAGAGATCGGACAAGTCCTAATGAAAAACTGTTTTTT. Its translation is CATSRDRTSPNEKLFF.